The present entry profiles one T cell receptor beta chain with its context. In the same sample, other DNA sequences code for this CDR3. TCRdb's table, derived via immunoSEQ multiplex PCR, lists solely in-frame clones and lacks some. The sample includes about 75,000 clones, around 97% of them seen just once. This entry belongs to a study of technical replicates of blood from several donors. The germline V gene has CDR1 MNHEY and CDR2 SMNVEV (reference sequence). With V trimmed by 5 bases and J by 6 bases, 6 bases remained unmatched. CDR3 size: 15 residues. V usage is TRBV27 and J usage is TRBJ2-1; TRBD2 aligns across 11 bases. The specimen was T cells isolated from PBMCs. This sequence originates from a human donor in good health. DNA of the CDR3: TGTGCCAGCAGTATACTAGCGGGAGTCGGCAATGAGCAGTTCTTC. Translating it yields CASSILAGVGNEQFF.